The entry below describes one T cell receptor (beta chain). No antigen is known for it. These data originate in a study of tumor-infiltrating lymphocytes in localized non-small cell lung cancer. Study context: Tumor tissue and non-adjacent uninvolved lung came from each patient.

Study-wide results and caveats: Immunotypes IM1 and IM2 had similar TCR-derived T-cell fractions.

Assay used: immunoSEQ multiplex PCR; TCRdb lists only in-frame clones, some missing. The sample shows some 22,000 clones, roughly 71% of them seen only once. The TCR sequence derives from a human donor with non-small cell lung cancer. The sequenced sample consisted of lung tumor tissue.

The CDR3 nucleotides read TGTGCCAGCAACCCCCAGGGAACAGATACGCAGTATTTT. Its protein is CASNPQGTDTQYF. The chain is built from TRBV2 and TRBJ2-3, with D possibly being TRBD1 (5 bases). V was shortened by 7 bases and J by 3 bases, with 11 bases between the two germline ends. This CDR3 has 13 residues. Per germline, CDR1 SNHLY and CDR2 FYNNEI.